This paragraph covers one T cell receptor beta chain sequence. This specimen comes from a study of blood T cell repertoires in COVID-19. Study information: COVID-19 samples collected from the United States, Italy and Spain covered acute and convalescent phases.

Per the authors' pipeline: Reference gene primers were amplified, and this amplification served to estimate nucleated cell counts. The table came from immunoSEQ multiplex PCR; TCRdb's copy has only in-frame clones and leaves some out. D and trimming were read from the DNA, whereas the V and J calls and clone size are those reported in that table. The data contain about 360,000 clones, 85% to 90% of them singletons. V was shortened by 1 base and J by 5 bases, with 21 bases between the two germline ends. CDR3 size: 17 residues. Germline CDR1 and CDR2: SGHRS and YFSETQ. The source material was peripheral blood. The rearrangement links TRBV5-1 to TRBJ1-1, with a weak D call TRBD1 (6 bases). The origin of this receptor is a human donor in a cohort sampled during active COVID-19. The DNA for the CDR3 is TGCGCCAGCAGCTTGAGTACAGGGCGGGCCCTAGGGACTGAAGCTTTCTTT. It encodes CASSLSTGRALGTEAFF.